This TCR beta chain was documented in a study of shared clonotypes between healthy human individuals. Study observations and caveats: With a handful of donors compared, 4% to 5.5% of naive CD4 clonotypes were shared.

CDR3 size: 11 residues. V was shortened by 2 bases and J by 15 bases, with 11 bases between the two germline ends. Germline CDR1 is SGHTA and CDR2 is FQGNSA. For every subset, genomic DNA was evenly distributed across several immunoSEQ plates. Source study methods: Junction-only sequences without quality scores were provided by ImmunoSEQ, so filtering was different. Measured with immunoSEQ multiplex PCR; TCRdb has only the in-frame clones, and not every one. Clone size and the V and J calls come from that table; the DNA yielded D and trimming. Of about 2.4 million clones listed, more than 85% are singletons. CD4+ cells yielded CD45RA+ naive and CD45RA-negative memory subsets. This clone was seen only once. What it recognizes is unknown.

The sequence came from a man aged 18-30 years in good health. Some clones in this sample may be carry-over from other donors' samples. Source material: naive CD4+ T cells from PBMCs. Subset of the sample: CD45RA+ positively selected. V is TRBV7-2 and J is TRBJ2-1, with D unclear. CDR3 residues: CASSLKRIAFF. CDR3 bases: TGTGCCAGCAGCTTAAAGCGTATTGCGTTCTTC.